The 5 T cell receptor beta chains below come from one sample, sequenced in a study of cytomegalovirus exposure and HLA in healthy donors. Amplification used 60 Vbeta primers and 13 Jbeta primers. Clones were read by immunoSEQ multiplex PCR, and TCRdb kept only the in-frame ones, dropping some. Among 100,000 to 120,000 clones listed, about three quarters were seen once. Source material: PBMCs. All receptors come from a woman aged 25 to 39 in good health and CMV-seronegative.

This clone occurred once. The chain carries TRBV28 and TRBJ1-6; unclear D gene. Germline V gene data show CDR1 as MDHEN and CDR2 as SYDVKM. Trimming shortened V by 4 bases and J by 4 bases, and 5 bases separated the two germline ends. The CDR3 has 13 residues. The CDR3 DNA reads as TGTGCCAGCAGTTCCCTATATAATTCACCCCTCCACTTT. It specifies CASSSLYNSPLHF.

The chain links TRBV2 to TRBJ2-4; the D gene is possibly TRBD2 (6 bases). From germline, CDR1 is SNHLY and CDR2 FYNNEI. The length of the CDR3 is 15 residues. V gave up 3 bases and J gave up 1 base, with 10 bases separating them. The DNA of the CDR3 is TGTGCCAGCAGTGACGGCGGGATTGCCAAAAACATTCAGTACTTC. Translation gives CASSDGGIAKNIQYF.

This chain connects TRBV27 to TRBJ2-7, with D perhaps matching TRBD2 (6 bases). Trimming stripped 1 base from V and 3 bases from J, with 10 bases between. In germline, CDR1 is MNHEY, CDR2 SMNVEV (reference sequence). The CDR3 contains 14 residues. The chain's CDR3 is CASSLYLGGYEQYF. As DNA, the CDR3 is TGTGCCAGCAGTTTATATCTGGGGGGCTACGAGCAGTACTTC.

This sequence joins TRBV4-3 and TRBJ2-1, with 12 bases fitting TRBD2. The CDR3 runs to 17 residues. Germline trimming cut 2 bases from V and 7 bases from J; bases unmatched to any gene: 9. CDR1 and CDR2 (germline): LGHNA, YSLEER. CDR3 coding DNA: TGCGCCAGCAGCCAACCATCGACTAGCGGGAGCCCAAATGAGCAGTTCTTC. As protein: CASSQPSTSGSPNEQFF.

This clone was detected once. CDR3 sequence: CSVVRGGWTDTQYF. The CDR3 region has the DNA TGCAGCGTTGTTCGGGGAGGTTGGACAGATACGCAGTATTTT. The V call is TRBV29-1, the J call TRBJ2-3; possibly TRBD2 for D (6 bases). The CDR3 is 14 amino acids. Germline V gene sequence: CDR1 SQVTM, CDR2 ANQGSEA. The ends were cut back, 4 bases at V and 3 bases at J, with 14 bases in the middle.